This entry features one T cell receptor (beta chain) sequence. The data are from a study of early stage breast cancer tumors. Sequencing was performed with immunoSEQ multiplex PCR; in TCRdb, only in-frame clones are kept and a portion is missing. The repertoire consists of around 30,000 clones, with roughly four fifths occurring once and the leading ten covering 9.5% to 13%. The sequence came from a person aged 30 to 39 with breast cancer. Sequencing was carried out using breast tumor tissue.

CDR3 nucleotides: TGTGCCAGTAGTGGCCAGGGGTACACCGGGGAGCTGTTTTTT. This gives the protein CASSGQGYTGELFF. The chain carries TRBV19 and TRBJ2-2; D might be TRBD1 (6 bases). This CDR3 contains 14 residues. V lost 5 bases to trimming and J lost 3 bases, with 10 bases between them. Germline loops: CDR1 LNHDA, CDR2 SQIVND (reference sequence).